The 18 T cell receptor beta chains listed next were all sequenced from one sample in a study of cytomegalovirus exposure and HLA in healthy donors. PCR used 60 Vbeta primers and 13 Jbeta primers. The method was immunoSEQ multiplex PCR; TCRdb's version includes in-frame clones alone and lacks a portion of them. This table holds tens of thousands of clones, over 60% found once. The sequenced material came from PBMCs. All receptors derive from a male donor in good health and CMV-seropositive.

This chain connects TRBV19 to TRBJ2-7; 10 bases align to TRBD2. In germline, CDR1 is LNHDA, CDR2 SQIVND (reference sequence). The trim removed 3 bases at V and 7 bases at J, leaving 9 bases unmatched. The CDR3 totals 15 residues. The CDR3 DNA reads as TGTGCCAGTAGTATCGGACTAGCGGTACAGAAGGAGCAGTACTTC. It is translated as CASSIGLAVQKEQYF.

This clone was seen once. The V call is TRBV5-1, the J call TRBJ1-4, with 7 bases lining up with TRBD1. The ends lost 4 bases at V and 0 bases at J; junction bases unmatched: 12. CDR3 length equals 18 residues. Germline CDR1 SGHRS, CDR2 YFSETQ. CDR3 loop: CASSLRDKGASTNEKLFF. DNA of the CDR3: TGCGCCAGCAGCCTGAGGGACAAGGGGGCCTCAACTAATGAAAAACTGTTTTTT.

This chain joins TRBV29-1 and TRBJ2-3; 12 bases agree with TRBD2. With 7 bases clipped from V and 3 bases from J, the junction kept 8 bases outside the gene matches. CDR3 length: 15 amino acids. Germline CDR1 reads SQVTM; CDR2 reads ANQGSEA. This chain's CDR3 is CSASKTSGSTDTQYF. The CDR3 nucleotides are TGCAGCGCTTCCAAGACTAGCGGGAGTACAGATACGCAGTATTTT.

The chain uses TRBV19 and TRBJ2-2; D is possibly TRBD1 (6 bases). The CDR3 has 14 amino acids. The germline V gene has CDR1 LNHDA and CDR2 SQIVND (reference sequence). V lost 6 bases to trimming and J lost 5 bases, with 13 bases between them. The CDR3 loop is CASRDSHRTGELFF. As DNA, the CDR3 is TGTGCCAGTAGGGACAGCCATAGAACCGGGGAGCTGTTTTTT.

The chain joins TRBV23-1 to TRBJ2-7; TRBD1 aligns across 7 bases. TRBV23-1 is noted as an ORF with a role that remains uncertain. J gave up 1 base and V 0 bases, and 3 bases lay outside the gene matches. The CDR3 sequence is 15 residues long. CDR3 amino acids: CASSQSGRGSYEQYF. In DNA form, the CDR3 reads TGCGCCAGCAGTCAATCGGGCAGGGGGTCCTACGAGCAGTACTTC.

V usage is TRBV18 and J usage is TRBJ1-1; a weak D match, TRBD1 (6 bases). The V and J ends lost 1 base and 1 base respectively, with 7 bases between them. Germline V CDR1 and CDR2: KGHSH, LQKENI. The CDR3 loop spans 14 amino acids. This CDR3 is CASSPQTGNTEAFF. The CDR3 DNA reads as TGTGCCAGCTCACCACAGACAGGGAACACTGAAGCTTTCTTT.

The chain carries TRBV6-5 and TRBJ2-7; TRBD1 matches at 7 bases. The CDR3 spans 13 residues. The V segment lost 6 bases and the J segment 1 base; nucleotides outside the gene matches: 3. The germline V gene encodes CDR1 MNHEY and CDR2 SVGAGI. The CDR3: CASRQGVSYEQYF. CDR3 in DNA: TGTGCCAGCAGGCAGGGGGTTTCCTACGAGCAGTACTTC.

CDR3: CASGLGTGAPDTQYF. For the CDR3, the DNA is TGTGCTAGTGGTTTAGGGACGGGAGCTCCAGATACGCAGTATTTT. This sequence joins TRBV12-5 and TRBJ2-3; D possibly corresponds to TRBD2 (6 bases). Trimming cost V 3 bases and J 4 bases, with 14 bases left between them. The germline CDR1 and CDR2 sequences are LGHNT and FRNRAP. CDR3 size: 15 residues. The variable domain in full, with the rest retrieved from reference TRBV12-5 and TRBJ2-3, is DARVTQTPRHKVTEMGQEVTMRCQPILGHNTVFWYRQTMMQGLELLAYFRNRAPLDDSGMPKDRFSAEMPDATLATLKIQPSEPRDSAVYFCASGLGTGAPDTQYFGPGTRLTVL.

The V gene is TRBV19, the J gene TRBJ2-6; 7 bases fit TRBD1. In germline, CDR1 is LNHDA, CDR2 SQIVND (reference sequence). This CDR3 comprises 15 residues. The V gene end was trimmed by 5 bases and the J gene end by 2 bases; junction bases not matched to a gene: 3. For the CDR3, the DNA is TGTGCCAGTAGTGTCGACAGGGCTGGGGCCAACGTCCTGACTTTC. Translating it yields CASSVDRAGANVLTF.

This clone was seen a few times. This rearrangement joins TRBV28 to TRBJ2-7; 12 bases agree with TRBD2. This CDR3 is 16 amino acids long. Germline loops: CDR1 MDHEN, CDR2 SYDVKM. After removal of 1 base from V and 4 bases from J, the junction contained 5 bases not matched to a gene. DNA for the CDR3: TGTGCCAGCAGTTTATTGGGTCTAGCGGGAGGGTACGAGCAGTACTTC. The encoded protein is CASSLLGLAGGYEQYF.

This clone was detected a few times. The chain uses TRBV5-4 and TRBJ2-1, with 8 bases lining up with TRBD2. Germline loops: CDR1 SGHNT, CDR2 YYREEE (reference sequence). This CDR3 contains 16 residues. The ends lost 0 bases at V and 0 bases at J; junction bases unmatched: 2. The CDR3 loop is CASSLGLASSYNEQFF. Written as DNA, the CDR3 is TGTGCCAGCAGCTTGGGACTAGCGAGCTCCTACAATGAGCAGTTCTTC. Using reference TRBV5-4 and TRBJ2-1 for the parts outside the CDR3, the full variable domain is ETGVTQSPTHLIKTRGQQVTLRCSSQSGHNTVSWYQQALGQGPQFIFQYYREEENGRGNFPPRFSGLQFPNYSSELNVNALELDDSALYLCASSLGLASSYNEQFFGPGTRLTVL.

This clone was recorded a few times. The chain employs TRBV7-2 and TRBJ1-5; D possibly corresponds to TRBD1 (6 bases). CDR1 and CDR2 from the germline V gene are SGHTA and FQGNSA. Deletions cut 5 bases from V and 5 bases from J, with 16 bases between. The CDR3 runs 15 residues. The CDR3 region has the DNA TGTGCCAGCAGCCGACAGGCCGACTACTATCAGCCCCAGCATTTT. Translation: CASSRQADYYQPQHF.

The chain carries TRBV20-1 and TRBJ1-1; possible D gene TRBD1, 6 bases. The CDR3 runs 11 residues. The germline V gene has CDR1 DFQATT and CDR2 SNEGSKA (reference sequence). V shed 3 bases and J shed 14 bases, with 16 bases lying between them. The CDR3 nucleotides read TGCAGTGCTAGCCCAGGGGCGAAAGGGTTCTTT. Encoded protein: CSASPGAKGFF.

This clone has a handful of counts. This sequence joins TRBV18 and TRBJ2-2; D unresolved. This CDR3 spans 14 amino acids. V was cut by 2 bases and J by 2 bases, with 6 bases left in between. CDR1 and CDR2 from the germline V gene are KGHSH and LQKENI. The CDR3 spells CASSPAANTGELFF. The CDR3 DNA follows: TGTGCCAGCTCACCAGCGGCCAACACCGGGGAGCTGTTTTTT.

V gene TRBV7-8 combines with J gene TRBJ2-7; D is possibly TRBD2 (6 bases). This CDR3 spans 16 amino acids. CDR1 is SGHVS and CDR2 is FQNEAQ in the germline V gene. V was trimmed by 0 bases and J by 0 bases, leaving 12 bases between them. The CDR3 DNA is TGTGCCAGCAGCTTAGCGAGGAGGAGGGGCTCCTACGAGCAGTACTTC. It encodes CASSLARRRGSYEQYF. Variable domain in full (rest from reference TRBV7-8 and TRBJ2-7): GAGVSQSPRYKVAKRGQDVALRCDPISGHVSLFWYQQALGQGPEFLTYFQNEAQLDKSGLPSDRFFAERPEGSVSTLKIQRTQQEDSAVYLCASSLARRRGSYEQYFGPGTRLTVT.

The chain combines TRBV7-3 with TRBJ2-1; the match to TRBD2 covers 12 bases. From germline, CDR1 is SGHTA and CDR2 FQGTGA. V shed 1 base and J 4 bases; nucleotides not matched to a gene: 5. CDR3 length: 17 residues. CDR3 sequence (DNA): TGTGCCAGCAGCTTAAGGGAGCTAGCGGGAGGGTACAATGAGCAGTTCTTC. It is translated as CASSLRELAGGYNEQFF.

This clone came up once. This chain joins TRBV27 and TRBJ2-5, with 8 bases aligning to TRBD1. The CDR3 runs to 14 residues. Germline loops: CDR1 MNHEY, CDR2 SMNVEV (reference sequence). After removal of 6 bases from V and 5 bases from J, the junction contained 8 bases not matched to a gene. The CDR3 protein is CASSNPGGAETQYF. The CDR3 nucleotides read TGTGCCAGCAGCAACCCAGGGGGCGCGGAGACCCAGTACTTC.

The rearrangement links TRBV6-5 to TRBJ2-2; D call uncertain. V was cut by 2 bases and J by 6 bases, with 7 bases left in between. The CDR3 totals 13 residues. CDR1 is MNHEY, CDR2 SVGAGI, per germline. The DNA of the CDR3 is TGTGCCAGCAGTTACAACCTAGCCGGGGAGCTGTTTTTT. Translated: CASSYNLAGELFF.